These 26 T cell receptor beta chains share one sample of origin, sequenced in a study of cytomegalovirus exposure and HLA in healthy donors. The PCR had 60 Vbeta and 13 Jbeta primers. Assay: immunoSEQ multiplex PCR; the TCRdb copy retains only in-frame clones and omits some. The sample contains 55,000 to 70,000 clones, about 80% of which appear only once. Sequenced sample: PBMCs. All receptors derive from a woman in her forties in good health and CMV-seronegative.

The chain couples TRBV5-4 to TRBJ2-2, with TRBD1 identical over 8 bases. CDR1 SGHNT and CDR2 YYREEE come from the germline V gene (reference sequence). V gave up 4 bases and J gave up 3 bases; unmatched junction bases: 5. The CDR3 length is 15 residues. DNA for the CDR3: TGTGCCAGCAGCCGGACAGGGACGTACACCGGGGAGCTGTTTTTT. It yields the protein CASSRTGTYTGELFF.

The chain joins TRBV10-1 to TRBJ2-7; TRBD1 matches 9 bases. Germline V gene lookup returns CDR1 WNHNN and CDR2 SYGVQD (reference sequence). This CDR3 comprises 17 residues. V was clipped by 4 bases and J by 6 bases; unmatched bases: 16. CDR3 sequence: CASSGGIGTGNLAEQYF. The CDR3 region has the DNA TGCGCCAGCAGTGGAGGTATTGGGACAGGGAATCTAGCCGAGCAGTACTTC.

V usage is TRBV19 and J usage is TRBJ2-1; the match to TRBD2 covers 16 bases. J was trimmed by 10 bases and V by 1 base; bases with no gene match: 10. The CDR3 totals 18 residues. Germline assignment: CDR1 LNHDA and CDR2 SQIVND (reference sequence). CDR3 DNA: TGTGCCAGTAGTATAGCGGTGGGGACTAGCGGGAGGGCCTACGAGCAGTTCTTC. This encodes CASSIAVGTSGRAYEQFF.

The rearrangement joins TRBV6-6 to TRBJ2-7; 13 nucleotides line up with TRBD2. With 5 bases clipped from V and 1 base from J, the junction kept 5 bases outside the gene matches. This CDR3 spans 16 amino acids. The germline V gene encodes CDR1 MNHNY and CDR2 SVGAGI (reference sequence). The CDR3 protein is CASSPTGLAGSYEQYF. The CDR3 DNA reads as TGTGCCAGCAGTCCTACGGGACTAGCGGGGTCCTACGAGCAGTACTTC.

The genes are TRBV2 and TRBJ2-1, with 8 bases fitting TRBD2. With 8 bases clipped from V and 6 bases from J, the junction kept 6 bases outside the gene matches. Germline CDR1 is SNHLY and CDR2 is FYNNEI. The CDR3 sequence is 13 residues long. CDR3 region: CASGGTSRNEQFF. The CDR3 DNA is TGTGCCAGCGGCGGGACTAGTCGCAATGAGCAGTTCTTC. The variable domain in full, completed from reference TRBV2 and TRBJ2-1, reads EPEVTQTPSHQVTQMGQEVILRCVPISNHLYFYWYRQILGQKVEFLVSFYNNEISEKSEIFDDQFSVERPDGSNFTLKIRSTKLEDSAMYFCASGGTSRNEQFFGPGTRLTVL.

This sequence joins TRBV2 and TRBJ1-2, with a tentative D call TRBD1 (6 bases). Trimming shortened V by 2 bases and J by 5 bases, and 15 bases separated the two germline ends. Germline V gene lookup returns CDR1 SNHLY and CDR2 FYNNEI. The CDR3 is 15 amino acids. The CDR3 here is CASSETAGALYGYTF. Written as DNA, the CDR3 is TGTGCCAGCAGTGAAACTGCAGGGGCCTTGTATGGCTACACCTTC.

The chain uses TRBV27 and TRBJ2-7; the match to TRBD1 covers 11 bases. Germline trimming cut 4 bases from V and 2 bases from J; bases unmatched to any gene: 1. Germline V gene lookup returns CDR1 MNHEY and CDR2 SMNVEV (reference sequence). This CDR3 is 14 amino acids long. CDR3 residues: CASSWTGGPYEQYF. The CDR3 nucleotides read TGTGCCAGCAGTTGGACAGGGGGCCCCTACGAGCAGTACTTC.

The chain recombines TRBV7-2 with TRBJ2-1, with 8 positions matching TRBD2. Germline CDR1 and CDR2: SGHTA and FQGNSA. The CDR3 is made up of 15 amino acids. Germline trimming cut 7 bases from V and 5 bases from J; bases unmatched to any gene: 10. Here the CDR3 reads CASTQELAGDNEQFF. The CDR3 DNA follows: TGTGCCAGCACCCAAGAGCTAGCGGGTGACAATGAGCAGTTCTTC.

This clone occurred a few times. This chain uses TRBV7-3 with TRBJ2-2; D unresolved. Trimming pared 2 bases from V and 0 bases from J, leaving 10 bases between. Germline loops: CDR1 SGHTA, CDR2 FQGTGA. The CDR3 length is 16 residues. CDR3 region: CASSLQFSANTGELFF. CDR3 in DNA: TGTGCCAGCAGCTTACAGTTCTCTGCGAACACCGGGGAGCTGTTTTTT.

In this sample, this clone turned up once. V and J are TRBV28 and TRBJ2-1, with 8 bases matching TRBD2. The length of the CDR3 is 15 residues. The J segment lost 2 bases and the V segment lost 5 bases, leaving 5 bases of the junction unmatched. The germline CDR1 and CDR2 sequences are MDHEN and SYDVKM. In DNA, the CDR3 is TGTGCCAGCAGTGAGCGGGAGTCCACCTACAATGAGCAGTTCTTC. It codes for CASSERESTYNEQFF.

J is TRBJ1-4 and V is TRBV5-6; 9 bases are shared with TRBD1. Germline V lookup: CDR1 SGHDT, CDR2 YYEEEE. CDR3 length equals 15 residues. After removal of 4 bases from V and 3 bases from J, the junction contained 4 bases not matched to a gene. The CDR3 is CASSPWDRANEKLFF. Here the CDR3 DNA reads TGTGCCAGCAGCCCGTGGGACAGGGCTAATGAAAAACTGTTTTTT.

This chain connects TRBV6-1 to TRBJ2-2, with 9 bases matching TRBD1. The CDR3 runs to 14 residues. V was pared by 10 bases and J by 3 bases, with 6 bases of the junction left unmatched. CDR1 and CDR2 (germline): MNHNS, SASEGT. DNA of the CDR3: TGTGCCACCCGACAGGGGGATCACACCGGGGAGCTGTTTTTT. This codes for CATRQGDHTGELFF.

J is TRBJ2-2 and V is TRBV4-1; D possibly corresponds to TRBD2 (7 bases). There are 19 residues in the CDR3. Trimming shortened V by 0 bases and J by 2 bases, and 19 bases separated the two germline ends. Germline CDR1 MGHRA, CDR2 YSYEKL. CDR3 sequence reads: CASSQDGGMAGANTGELFF. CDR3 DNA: TGCGCCAGCAGCCAAGATGGGGGCATGGCGGGAGCAAACACCGGGGAGCTGTTTTTT.

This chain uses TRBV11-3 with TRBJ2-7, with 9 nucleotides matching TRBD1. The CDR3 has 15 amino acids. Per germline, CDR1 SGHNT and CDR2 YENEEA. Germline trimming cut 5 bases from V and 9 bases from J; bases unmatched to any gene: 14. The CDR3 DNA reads TGTGCCAGCAGCACGCGCGAGGGACAGGGAACGAGGCAGTACTTC. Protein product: CASSTREGQGTRQYF.

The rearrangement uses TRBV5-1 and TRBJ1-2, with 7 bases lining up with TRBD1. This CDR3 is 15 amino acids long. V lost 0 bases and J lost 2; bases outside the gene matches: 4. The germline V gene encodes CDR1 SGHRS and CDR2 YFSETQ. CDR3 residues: CASSLGGQRNYGYTF. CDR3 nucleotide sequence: TGCGCCAGCAGCTTGGGGGGACAGAGAAACTATGGCTACACCTTC.

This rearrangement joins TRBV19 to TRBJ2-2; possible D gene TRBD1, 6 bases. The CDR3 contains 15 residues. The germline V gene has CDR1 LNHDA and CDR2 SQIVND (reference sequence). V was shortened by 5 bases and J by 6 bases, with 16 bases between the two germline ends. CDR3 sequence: CASSPREQGPGELFF. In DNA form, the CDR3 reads TGTGCCAGTAGTCCTCGAGAACAGGGACCCGGGGAGCTGTTTTTT.

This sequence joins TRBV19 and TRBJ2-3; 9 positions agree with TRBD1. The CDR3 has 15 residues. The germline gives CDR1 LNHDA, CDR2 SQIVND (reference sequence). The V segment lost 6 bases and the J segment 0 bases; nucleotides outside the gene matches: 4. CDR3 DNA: TGTGCCAGTAGAAAGGGACAGGGAAGCACAGATACGCAGTATTTT. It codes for CASRKGQGSTDTQYF.

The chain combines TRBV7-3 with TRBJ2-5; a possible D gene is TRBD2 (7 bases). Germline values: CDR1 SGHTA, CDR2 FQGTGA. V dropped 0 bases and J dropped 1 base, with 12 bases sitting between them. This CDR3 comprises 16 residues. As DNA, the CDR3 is TGTGCCAGCAGCTTAACTGGGGGGGCTGGCCAAGAGACCCAGTACTTC. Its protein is CASSLTGGAGQETQYF.

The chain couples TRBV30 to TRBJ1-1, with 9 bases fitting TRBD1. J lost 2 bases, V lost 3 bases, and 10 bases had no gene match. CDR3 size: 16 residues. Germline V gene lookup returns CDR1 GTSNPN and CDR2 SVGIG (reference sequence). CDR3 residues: CAWSGQGFSLNTEAFF. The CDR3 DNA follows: TGTGCCTGGAGCGGACAGGGGTTCTCCCTTAACACTGAAGCTTTCTTT.

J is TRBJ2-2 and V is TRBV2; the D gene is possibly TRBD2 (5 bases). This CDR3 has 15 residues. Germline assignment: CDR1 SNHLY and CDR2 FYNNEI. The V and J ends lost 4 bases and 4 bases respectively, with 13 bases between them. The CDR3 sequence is CASSVGGYSTGELFF. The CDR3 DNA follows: TGTGCCAGCAGTGTGGGCGGGTACTCCACCGGGGAGCTGTTTTTT.

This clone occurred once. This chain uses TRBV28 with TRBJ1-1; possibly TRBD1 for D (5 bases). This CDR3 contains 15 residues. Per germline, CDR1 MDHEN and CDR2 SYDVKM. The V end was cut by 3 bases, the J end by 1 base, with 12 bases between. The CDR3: CASSLKQVTNTEAFF. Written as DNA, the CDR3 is TGTGCCAGCAGTTTGAAACAGGTCACGAACACTGAAGCTTTCTTT.

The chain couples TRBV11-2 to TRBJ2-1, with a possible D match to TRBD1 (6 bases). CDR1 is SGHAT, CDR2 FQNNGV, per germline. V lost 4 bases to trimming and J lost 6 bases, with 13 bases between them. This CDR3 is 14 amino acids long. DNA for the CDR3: TGTGCCAGCAGCTCTCAGGGGACGGGCAATGAGCAGTTCTTC. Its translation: CASSSQGTGNEQFF.

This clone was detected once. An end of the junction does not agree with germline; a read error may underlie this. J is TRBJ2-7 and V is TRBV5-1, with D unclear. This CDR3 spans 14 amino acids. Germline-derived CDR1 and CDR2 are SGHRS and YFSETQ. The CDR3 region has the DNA TGCGCCAGCAGCTTGGATCCAGGCTCCCACGAGCAGTACTTC. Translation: CASSLDPGSHEQYF.

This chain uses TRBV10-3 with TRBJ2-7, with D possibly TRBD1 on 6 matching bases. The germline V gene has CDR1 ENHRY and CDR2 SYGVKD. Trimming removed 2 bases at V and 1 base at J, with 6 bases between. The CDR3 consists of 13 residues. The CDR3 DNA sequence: TGTGCCATCAGTGAGAGGGGGTCCTACGAGCAGTACTTC. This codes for CAISERGSYEQYF.

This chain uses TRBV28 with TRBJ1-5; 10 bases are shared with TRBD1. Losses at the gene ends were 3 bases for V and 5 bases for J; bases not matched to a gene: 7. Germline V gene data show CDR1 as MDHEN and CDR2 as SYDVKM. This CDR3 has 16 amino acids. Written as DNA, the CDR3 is TGTGCCAGCAGTTTCCCCGGGACAGGGGAGGATCAGCCCCAGCATTTT. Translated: CASSFPGTGEDQPQHF.

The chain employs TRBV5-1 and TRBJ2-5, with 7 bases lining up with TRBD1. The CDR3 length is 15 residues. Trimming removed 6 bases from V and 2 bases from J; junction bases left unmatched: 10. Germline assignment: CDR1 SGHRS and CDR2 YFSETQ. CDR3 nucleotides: TGCGCCAGCACCAGGGGACCGGGACAGCAAGAGACCCAGTACTTC. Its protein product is CASTRGPGQQETQYF. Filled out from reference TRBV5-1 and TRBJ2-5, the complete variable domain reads KAGVTQTPRYLIKTRGQQVTLSCSPISGHRSVSWYQQTPGQGLQFLFEYFSETQRNKGNFPGRFSGRQFSNSRSEMNVSTLELGDSALYLCASTRGPGQQETQYFGPGTRLLVL.